Shown below are 27 T cell receptor beta chains from a single sample sequenced in a study of early T cells in non-severe SARS-CoV-2 infection (dated by TCRdb to about 2021). The library was made by 5' RACE. Sequencing instrument: NextSeq 500. Clones were called with MiXCR by TCRdb after fastp trimmed the public reads at Q25, and only in-frame beta chains were retained. Identical CDR3 proteins give one entry, which carries the most common genes and DNA. Within this sample are 20,000 to 30,000 distinct CDR3 sequences, with approximately 3.9% of them counted one time only. Jointly, the top ten make up 4.4% of the sample. The specimen was whole blood. Source of these receptors: an adult who was a healthcare worker with PCR-confirmed SARS-CoV-2 infection or an uninfected control (not recorded which).

The chain has TRBV29-1 and TRBJ2-7, with D tentatively TRBD2 (5 bases). The CDR3 is 13 amino acids. The V end was cut by 4 bases, the J end by 2 bases, with 12 bases between. The germline V gene encodes CDR1 SQVTM and CDR2 ANQGSEA. The CDR3 protein is CSVVPEGPYEQYF. Written as DNA, the CDR3 is TGCAGCGTTGTGCCAGAGGGTCCCTACGAGCAGTACTTC.

This clonotype came up many times. The chain is built from TRBV5-1 and TRBJ1-4; D is perhaps TRBD1 (5 bases). In germline, CDR1 is SGHRS, CDR2 YFSETQ. Trimming removed 5 bases at V and 7 bases at J, with 9 bases between. The CDR3 is 12 amino acids. The CDR3 spells CASSSRGEKLFF. As DNA, the CDR3 is TGCGCCAGCAGTTCTAGGGGTGAAAAACTGTTTTTT.

This clonotype was seen at least ten times. The chain employs TRBV4-1 and TRBJ2-7; 8 nucleotides agree with TRBD2. Germline CDR1 MGHRA, CDR2 YSYEKL. The CDR3 is 15 amino acids. The junction had 16 bases not matched to a gene; V was cut back by 8 bases and J by 7 bases. Here the CDR3 reads CASATGSGRAGEQYF. Written as DNA, the CDR3 is TGCGCCAGCGCTACCGGGAGCGGGAGAGCGGGGGAGCAGTACTTC.

This clonotype is deemed medium-sized. The chain employs TRBV7-9 and TRBJ2-1, with 12 nucleotides matching TRBD2. The CDR3 sequence is 15 residues long. The trim removed 5 bases at V and 5 bases at J, leaving 4 bases unmatched. The germline V gene has CDR1 SEHNR and CDR2 FQNEAQ (reference sequence). CDR3 amino acids: CASSARLAGDNEQFF. The CDR3 bases are TGTGCCAGCAGCGCCAGACTAGCGGGAGACAATGAGCAGTTCTTC.

This clonotype was seen at least ten times. J is TRBJ2-5 and V is TRBV20-1, with a possible D match to TRBD1 (5 bases). CDR1 and CDR2 (germline): DFQATT, SNEGSKA (reference sequence). Trimming removed 4 bases from V and 1 base from J, with 13 bases in between. The CDR3 has 14 amino acids. This CDR3 is CSATGLQVQETQYF. As DNA, the CDR3 is TGCAGTGCTACAGGTTTACAGGTCCAAGAGACCCAGTACTTC.

The chain combines TRBV7-8 with TRBJ2-1; perhaps TRBD2 as D (5 bases). The germline V gene has CDR1 SGHVS and CDR2 FQNEAQ. Trimming shortened V by 2 bases and J by 10 bases, and 15 bases separated the two germline ends. This CDR3 comprises 14 residues. The CDR3 bases are TGTGCCAGCAGCTTATTAGCTAGGAGGATCGAGCAGTTCTTC. This translates into CASSLLARRIEQFF. Based on the CDR3 plus reference TRBV7-8 and TRBJ2-1, the full variable domain is GAGVSQSPRYKVAKRGQDVALRCDPISGHVSLFWYQQALGQGPEFLTYFQNEAQLDKSGLPSDRFFAERPEGSVSTLKIQRTQQEDSAVYLCASSLLARRIEQFFGPGTRLTVL.

This clonotype was seen many times. J is TRBJ1-1 and V is TRBV5-1; 7 bases match TRBD1. With 3 bases clipped from V and 0 bases from J, the junction kept 2 bases outside the gene matches. The germline V gene has CDR1 SGHRS and CDR2 YFSETQ. The CDR3 totals 14 residues. The CDR3 DNA follows: TGCGCCAGCAGCTCGGACAGGATGAACACTGAAGCTTTCTTT. Translating gives CASSSDRMNTEAFF.

This clonotype has ten or more counts. The chain employs TRBV30 and TRBJ2-7; 7 bases are shared with TRBD2. Per germline, CDR1 GTSNPN and CDR2 SVGIG (reference sequence). Germline trimming cut 0 bases from V and 0 bases from J; bases unmatched to any gene: 2. The CDR3 is 14 residues long. CDR3 sequence reads: CAWSVGGSSYEQYF. The CDR3 DNA sequence: TGTGCCTGGAGTGTGGGCGGGAGCTCCTACGAGCAGTACTTC.

Many counts were recorded for this clonotype. The chain couples TRBV11-3 to TRBJ2-1, with 11 bases matching TRBD2. The CDR3 length is 16 residues. After removal of 5 bases from V and 4 bases from J, the junction contained 7 bases not matched to a gene. CDR1 is SGHNT and CDR2 is YENEEA in the germline V gene. This CDR3 reads CASSPRPSGRYNEQFF. CDR3 DNA sequence: TGTGCCAGCAGCCCCCGGCCTAGCGGGAGGTACAATGAGCAGTTCTTC.

In its sample, this clonotype was seen many times. V and J are TRBV9 and TRBJ2-1; possibly TRBD2 for D (5 bases). Germline CDR1 SGDLS, CDR2 YYNGEE. CDR3 length equals 16 residues. Trimming removed 4 bases from V and 4 bases from J, with 18 bases in between. The CDR3 sequence: CASSPHGPWEYNEQFF. The CDR3 DNA reads as TGTGCCAGCAGCCCCCACGGGCCCTGGGAGTACAATGAGCAGTTCTTC.

At least ten counts were recorded for this clonotype. The rearrangement uses TRBV20-1 and TRBJ2-3, with TRBD2 matching over 13 bases. The ends lost 0 bases at V and 6 bases at J; junction bases unmatched: 9. This CDR3 spans 17 amino acids. Looked up from germline, CDR1 is DFQATT and CDR2 is SNEGSKA (reference sequence). The CDR3 is CSARDLRTSGSSDTQYF. The DNA of the CDR3 is TGCAGTGCTAGAGATCTCAGGACTAGCGGGAGTAGCGATACGCAGTATTTT.

By share, this clonotype counts as medium-sized. The gene calls are TRBV29-1 and TRBJ2-7; perhaps TRBD2 as D (5 bases). Germline V CDR1 and CDR2: SQVTM, ANQGSEA. CDR3 length equals 14 residues. Trimming removed 5 bases at V and 0 bases at J, with 14 bases between. The CDR3 bases are TGCAGCGTTTCCGGACTCCAGAGCTCCTACGAGCAGTACTTC. Residues: CSVSGLQSSYEQYF.

The sample holds many counts of this clonotype. V and J are TRBV9 and TRBJ2-5, with D uncertain. The CDR3 sequence is 14 residues long. V lost 0 bases and J 1 base, leaving 7 bases between the germline ends. Germline V CDR1 and CDR2: SGDLS, YYNGEE. The CDR3 reads CASSVDLIQETQYF. CDR3 sequence (DNA): TGTGCCAGCAGCGTAGATCTCATCCAAGAGACCCAGTACTTC.

This clonotype was seen ten or more times. At one end, the junction sequence differs from germline, possibly due to a read error. The V call is TRBV20-1, the J call TRBJ2-1, with TRBD2 identical over 10 bases. The length of the CDR3 is 14 residues. Looked up from germline, CDR1 is DFQATT and CDR2 is SNEGSKA (reference sequence). The CDR3 reads CSARAGGRNNEQFF. The CDR3 nucleotides are TGCAGTGCGAGAGCGGGAGGGCGAAACAATGAGCAGTTCTTC.

This clonotype was seen just once. This CDR3 is missing its conserved last phenylalanine or tryptophan, likely due to a read error. The genes are TRBV14 and TRBJ2-3, with D unresolved. V was pared by 3 bases and J by 2 bases, with 0 bases between. The CDR3 length is 11 residues. Germline loops: CDR1 SGHDN, CDR2 FVKESK. The CDR3 sequence: CASSHTDTQYS. In nucleotides, the CDR3 is TGTGCCAGCAGCCACACAGATACGCAGTATTCT.

Ten or more counts support this clonotype. Here the CDR3 DNA reads TGCAGCGTTGCGGAACAGGGGGAGAACACTGAAGCTTTCTTT. Amino acid sequence: CSVAEQGENTEAFF. The chain carries TRBV29-1 and TRBJ1-1, with 8 nucleotides matching TRBD1. J lost 1 base, V lost 4 bases, and 5 bases had no gene match. In germline, CDR1 is SQVTM, CDR2 ANQGSEA. The CDR3 is 14 amino acids.

Ten or more counts support this clonotype. The CDR3 DNA reads TGTGCCAGCCCTCCTGGGAGCACCGGGGAGCTGTTTTTT. This codes for CASPPGSTGELFF. The chain recombines TRBV7-9 with TRBJ2-2, with TRBD2 as a possible D gene (5 bases). Germline assignment: CDR1 SEHNR and CDR2 FQNEAQ (reference sequence). The CDR3 totals 13 residues. V shed 8 bases and J shed 4 bases, with 11 bases lying between them.

This clonotype has ten or more counts. The V call is TRBV19, the J call TRBJ2-3; D is unclear. V was clipped by 3 bases and J by 4 bases, with 8 bases between them. The CDR3 runs 13 residues. The germline CDR1 and CDR2 sequences are LNHDA and SQIVND (reference sequence). CDR3 residues: CASSMLDPDTQYF. CDR3 nucleotide sequence: TGTGCCAGTAGTATGCTAGATCCAGATACGCAGTATTTT. The complete variable domain, with remaining parts taken from reference TRBV19 and TRBJ2-3, reads DGGITQSPKYLFRKEGQNVTLSCEQNLNHDAMYWYRQDPGQGLRLIYYSQIVNDFQKGDIAEGYSVSREKKESFPLTVTSAQKNPTAFYLCASSMLDPDTQYFGPGTRLTVL.

This clonotype is medium-sized within its sample. The rearrangement joins TRBV28 to TRBJ2-1; D may be TRBD2 (5 bases). The CDR3 totals 15 residues. The V end lost 6 bases, the J end lost 1 base, and 13 bases lay between the germline ends. CDR1 and CDR2 (germline): MDHEN, SYDVKM. CDR3 sequence reads: CASSSFSGSYNEQFF. The DNA of the CDR3 is TGTGCCAGCAGCAGCTTTTCGGGATCCTACAATGAGCAGTTCTTC.

This clonotype was detected many times. The chain carries TRBV12-3 or TRBV12-4 and TRBJ2-2; 10 positions agree with TRBD2. With V trimmed by 6 bases and J by 4 bases, 8 bases remained unmatched. The CDR3 length is 16 residues. The CDR3 DNA reads TGTGCCAGCAGCCCTCTAGCGGGAGCGGTCACCGGGGAGCTGTTTTTT. Amino acid sequence: CASSPLAGAVTGELFF.

This clonotype appeared many times. The CDR3: CASSSGTSGASYEQYF. The CDR3 DNA reads as TGCGCCAGCAGCTCGGGGACTAGCGGAGCTAGCTACGAGCAGTACTTC. J is TRBJ2-7 and V is TRBV5-1; 11 bases line up with TRBD2. Unmatched junction bases numbered 8, after V lost 3 bases and J lost 3 bases. CDR3 length equals 16 residues. Per germline, CDR1 SGHRS and CDR2 YFSETQ. The full variable domain, with the rest looked up from reference TRBV5-1 and TRBJ2-7, is KAGVTQTPRYLIKTRGQQVTLSCSPISGHRSVSWYQQTPGQGLQFLFEYFSETQRNKGNFPGRFSGRQFSNSRSEMNVSTLELGDSALYLCASSSGTSGASYEQYFGPGTRLTVT.

Concerning this clonotype: Being one base from a much bigger clone, this may be a read error. The chain combines TRBV28 with TRBJ1-1; unclear D gene. There are 15 residues in the CDR3. The germline gives CDR1 MDHEN, CDR2 SYDVKM. CDR3 sequence reads: CASSLMAVWRAEALF. The CDR3 DNA is TGTGCCAGCAGTTTGATGGCCGTCTGGAGGGCTGAAGCTTTGTTT. Full variable domain (rest looked up from reference TRBV28 and TRBJ1-1): DVKVTQSSRYLVKRTGEKVFLECVQDMDHENMFWYRQDPGLGLRLIYFSYDVKMKEKGDIPEGYSVSREKKERFSLILESASTNQTSMYLCASSLMAVWRAEALFGQGTRLTVV.

This clonotype was picked up many times. This rearrangement joins TRBV27 to TRBJ1-2; D remains ambiguous. The V gene lost 5 bases and the J gene lost 2 bases, with 9 bases spanning the gap. This CDR3 spans 13 amino acids. CDR1 and CDR2 (germline): MNHEY, SMNVEV (reference sequence). The chain's CDR3 is CASSPWENYGYTF. The CDR3 DNA is TGTGCCAGCAGTCCCTGGGAGAACTATGGCTACACCTTC.

In regard to this clonotype: It may be a read error: a sequence one base away is much more abundant. The chain carries TRBV7-6 and TRBJ2-7, with D possibly being TRBD2 (5 bases). Per the germline V gene, CDR1 is SGHVS and CDR2 is FNYEAQ. This CDR3 contains 15 residues. Trimming removed 5 bases at V and 5 bases at J, with 19 bases between. CDR3 nucleotide sequence: TGTGCCAGCAGCGTGGAGGAAGGGCTCTTAGACGAGCAGTACTTC. Protein product: CASSVEEGLLDEQYF.

This clonotype was observed a few times. The conserved phenylalanine or tryptophan normally closing the CDR3 is absent here, so this likely arose from a read error. No DNA is shown, since the ends of the CDR3 on it are uncertain; the CDR3 is the one TCRdb lists. The rearrangement links TRBV19 to TRBJ2-1; TRBD2 was called by the table and not checked on the DNA. The CDR3 contains 11 residues when both ends are counted. CDR1 is LNHDA, CDR2 SQIVND, per germline (reference sequence). CDR3 sequence reads: CASSTGALLFS.

This clonotype was counted ten times or more. The chain carries TRBV30 and TRBJ1-3; 8 nucleotides line up with TRBD1. V shed 3 bases, J shed 2 bases, and the junction held 3 bases outside the gene matches. This CDR3 is built from 14 residues. The germline gives CDR1 GTSNPN, CDR2 SVGIG (reference sequence). The CDR3 DNA sequence: TGTGCCTGGAGAGGGACAGGTACTGGAAACACCATATATTTT. It yields the protein CAWRGTGTGNTIYF.

The rearrangement joins TRBV18 to TRBJ2-7, with D perhaps matching TRBD1 (6 bases). This CDR3 spans 17 amino acids. The V end was cut by 6 bases, the J end by 2 bases, with 23 bases between. From germline, CDR1 is KGHSH and CDR2 LQKENI. Here the CDR3 reads CASSPQGPQTGAYEQYF. CDR3 in DNA: TGTGCCAGCTCTCCTCAAGGCCCTCAGACAGGTGCCTACGAGCAGTACTTC. Full variable domain (remainder filled in from reference TRBV18 and TRBJ2-7): NAGVMQNPRHLVRRRGQEARLRCSPMKGHSHVYWYRQLPEEGLKFMVYLQKENIIDESGMPKERFSAEFPKEGPSILRIQQVVRGDSAAYFCASSPQGPQTGAYEQYFGPGTRLTVT.